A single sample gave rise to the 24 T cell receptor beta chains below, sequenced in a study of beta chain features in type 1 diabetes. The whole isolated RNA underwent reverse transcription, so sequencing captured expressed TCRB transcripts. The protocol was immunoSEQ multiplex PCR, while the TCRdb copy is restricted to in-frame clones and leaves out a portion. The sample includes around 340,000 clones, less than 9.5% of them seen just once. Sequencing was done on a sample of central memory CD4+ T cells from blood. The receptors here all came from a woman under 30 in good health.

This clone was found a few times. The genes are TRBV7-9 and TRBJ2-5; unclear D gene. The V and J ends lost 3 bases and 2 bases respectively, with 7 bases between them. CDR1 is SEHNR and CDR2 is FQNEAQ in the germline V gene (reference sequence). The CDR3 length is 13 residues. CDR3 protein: CASSLLEQETQYF. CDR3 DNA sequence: TGTGCCAGCAGCTTGCTGGAACAAGAGACCCAGTACTTC.

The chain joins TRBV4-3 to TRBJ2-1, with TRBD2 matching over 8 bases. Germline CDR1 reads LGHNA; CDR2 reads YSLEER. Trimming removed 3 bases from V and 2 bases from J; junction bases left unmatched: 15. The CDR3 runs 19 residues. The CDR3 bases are TGCGCCAGCAGCCAGCATCTTCTCACAACTAGCGGAACCTACAATGAGCAGTTCTTC. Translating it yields CASSQHLLTTSGTYNEQFF.

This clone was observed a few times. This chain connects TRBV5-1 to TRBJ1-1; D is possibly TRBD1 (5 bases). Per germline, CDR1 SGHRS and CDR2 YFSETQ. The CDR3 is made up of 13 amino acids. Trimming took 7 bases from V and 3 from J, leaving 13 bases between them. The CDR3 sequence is CASRGRSDTEAFF. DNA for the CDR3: TGCGCCAGCCGGGGACGCTCGGACACTGAAGCTTTCTTT.

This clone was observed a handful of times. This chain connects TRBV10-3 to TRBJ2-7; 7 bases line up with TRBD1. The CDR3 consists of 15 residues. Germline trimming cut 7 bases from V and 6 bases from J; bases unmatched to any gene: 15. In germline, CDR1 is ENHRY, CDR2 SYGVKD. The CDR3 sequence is CAITIKPGQYSEQYF. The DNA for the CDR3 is TGTGCCATCACAATTAAACCGGGACAGTACTCCGAGCAGTACTTC.

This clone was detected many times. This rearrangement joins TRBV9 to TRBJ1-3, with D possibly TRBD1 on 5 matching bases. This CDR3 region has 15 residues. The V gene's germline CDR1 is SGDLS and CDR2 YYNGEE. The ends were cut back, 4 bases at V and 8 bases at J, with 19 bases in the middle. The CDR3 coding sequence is TGTGCCAGCAGCCCCGGGGGAGGGTTCGGGCACACCATATATTTT. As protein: CASSPGGGFGHTIYF.

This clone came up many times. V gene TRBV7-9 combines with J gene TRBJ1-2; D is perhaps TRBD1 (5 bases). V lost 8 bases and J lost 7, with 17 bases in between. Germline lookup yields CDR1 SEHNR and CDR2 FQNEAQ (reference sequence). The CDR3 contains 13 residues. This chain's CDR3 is CASAQTGSVGYTF. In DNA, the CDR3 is TGTGCCAGCGCACAAACAGGATCGGTTGGCTACACCTTC.

This chain's CDR3 is CASTILKTQYF. CDR3 coding DNA: TGTGCCAGCACCATTTTGAAGACCCAGTACTTC. The gene calls are TRBV2 and TRBJ2-5; no firm D call. Germline V CDR1 and CDR2: SNHLY, FYNNEI. This CDR3 contains 11 residues. V dropped 7 bases and J dropped 6 bases, with 9 bases sitting between them.

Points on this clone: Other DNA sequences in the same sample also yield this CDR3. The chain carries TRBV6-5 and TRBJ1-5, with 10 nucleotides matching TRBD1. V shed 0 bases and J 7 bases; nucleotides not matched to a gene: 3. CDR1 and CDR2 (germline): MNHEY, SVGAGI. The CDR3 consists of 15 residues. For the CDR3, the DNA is TGTGCCAGCAGTTACTCGGGACAGGGGTCCCAGCCCCAGCATTTT. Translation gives CASSYSGQGSQPQHF.

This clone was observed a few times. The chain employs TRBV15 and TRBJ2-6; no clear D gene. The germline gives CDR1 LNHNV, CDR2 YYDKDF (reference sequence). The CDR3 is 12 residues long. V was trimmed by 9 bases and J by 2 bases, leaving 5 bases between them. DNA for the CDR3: TGTGCCACGGCGGCTGGGGCCAACGTCCTGACTTTC. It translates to CATAAGANVLTF. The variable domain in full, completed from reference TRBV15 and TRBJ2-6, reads DAMVIQNPRYQVTQFGKPVTLSCSQTLNHNVMYWYQQKSSQAPKLLFHYYDKDFNNEADTPDNFQSRRPNTSFCFLDIRSPGLGDTAMYLCATAAGANVLTFGAGSRLTVL.

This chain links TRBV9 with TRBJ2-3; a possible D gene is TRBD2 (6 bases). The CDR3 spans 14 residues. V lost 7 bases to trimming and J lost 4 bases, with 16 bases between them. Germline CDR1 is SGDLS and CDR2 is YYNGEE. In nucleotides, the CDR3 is TGTGCCAGCGCCCCCGGGGGATGGCCAGATACGCAGTATTTT. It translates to CASAPGGWPDTQYF.

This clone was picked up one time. The CDR3 DNA reads TGTGCCAGCACTGACGACGGGAGGGCCAGAACAGATACGCAGTATTTT. Protein: CASTDDGRARTDTQYF. The rearrangement uses TRBV6-1 and TRBJ2-3; 8 positions match TRBD2. Germline CDR1 reads MNHNS; CDR2 reads SASEGT. With 7 bases clipped from V and 3 bases from J, the junction kept 12 bases outside the gene matches. The CDR3 loop spans 16 amino acids.

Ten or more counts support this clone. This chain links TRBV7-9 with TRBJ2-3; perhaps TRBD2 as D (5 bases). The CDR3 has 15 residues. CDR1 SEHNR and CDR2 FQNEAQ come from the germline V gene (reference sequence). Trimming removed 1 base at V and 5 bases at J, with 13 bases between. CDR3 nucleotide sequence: TGTGCCAGCAGCTTAGGCGGAGGATACTTAGATACGCAGTATTTT. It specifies CASSLGGGYLDTQYF.

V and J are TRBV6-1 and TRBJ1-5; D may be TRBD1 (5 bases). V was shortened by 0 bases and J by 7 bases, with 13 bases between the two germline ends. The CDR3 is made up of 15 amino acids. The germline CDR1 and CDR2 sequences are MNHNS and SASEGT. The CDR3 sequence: CASSEAGTSRQPQHF. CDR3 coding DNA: TGTGCCAGCAGTGAAGCAGGGACCTCCAGGCAGCCCCAGCATTTT.

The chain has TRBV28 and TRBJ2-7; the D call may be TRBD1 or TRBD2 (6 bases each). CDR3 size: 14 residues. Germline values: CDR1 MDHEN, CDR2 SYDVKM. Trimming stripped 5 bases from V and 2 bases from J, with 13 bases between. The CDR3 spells CASSEGGRAYEQYF. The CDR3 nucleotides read TGTGCCAGCAGTGAGGGGGGCCGTGCCTACGAGCAGTACTTC.

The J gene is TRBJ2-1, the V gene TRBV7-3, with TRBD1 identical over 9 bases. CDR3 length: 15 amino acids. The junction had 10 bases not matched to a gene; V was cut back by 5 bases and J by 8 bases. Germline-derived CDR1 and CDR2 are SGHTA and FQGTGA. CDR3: CASSPGTGYVHEQFF. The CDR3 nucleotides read TGTGCCAGCAGCCCTGGGACAGGGTATGTCCATGAGCAGTTCTTC.

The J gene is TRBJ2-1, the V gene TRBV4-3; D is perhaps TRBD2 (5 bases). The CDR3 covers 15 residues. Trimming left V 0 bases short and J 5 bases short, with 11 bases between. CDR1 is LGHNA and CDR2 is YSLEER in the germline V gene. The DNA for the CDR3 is TGCGCCAGCAGCCAAGACGCCGGGATCAACAATGAGCAGTTCTTC. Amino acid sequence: CASSQDAGINNEQFF.

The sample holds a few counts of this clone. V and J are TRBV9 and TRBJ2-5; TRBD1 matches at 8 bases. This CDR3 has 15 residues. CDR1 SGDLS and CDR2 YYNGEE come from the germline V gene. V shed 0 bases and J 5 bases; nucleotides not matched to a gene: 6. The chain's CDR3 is CASSVGVRGLETQYF. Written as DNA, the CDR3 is TGTGCCAGCAGCGTAGGCGTCAGGGGGCTGGAGACCCAGTACTTC.

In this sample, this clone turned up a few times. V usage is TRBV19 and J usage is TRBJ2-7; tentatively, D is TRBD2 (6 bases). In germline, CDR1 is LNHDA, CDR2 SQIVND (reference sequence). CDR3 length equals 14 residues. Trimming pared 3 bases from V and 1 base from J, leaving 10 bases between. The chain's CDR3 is CASSIWGGSYEQYF. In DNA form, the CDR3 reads TGTGCCAGTAGTATCTGGGGAGGATCCTACGAGCAGTACTTC.

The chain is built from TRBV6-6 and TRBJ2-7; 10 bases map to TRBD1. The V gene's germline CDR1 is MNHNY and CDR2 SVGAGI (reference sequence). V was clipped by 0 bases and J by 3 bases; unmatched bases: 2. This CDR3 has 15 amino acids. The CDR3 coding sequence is TGTGCCAGCAGTTACTCCTGGGACAGGGGCTACGAGCAGTACTTC. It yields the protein CASSYSWDRGYEQYF.

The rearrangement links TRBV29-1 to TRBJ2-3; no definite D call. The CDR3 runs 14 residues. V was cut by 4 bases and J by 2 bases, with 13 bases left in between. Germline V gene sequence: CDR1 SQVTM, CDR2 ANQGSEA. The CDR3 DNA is TGCAGCGTTGCAGTGCTAGGTAACACAGATACGCAGTATTTT. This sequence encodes CSVAVLGNTDTQYF.

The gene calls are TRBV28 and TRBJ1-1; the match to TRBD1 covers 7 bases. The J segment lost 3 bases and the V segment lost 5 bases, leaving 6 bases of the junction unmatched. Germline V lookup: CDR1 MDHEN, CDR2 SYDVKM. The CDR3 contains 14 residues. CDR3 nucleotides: TGTGCCAGCAGTGCACCGGGACAGTACACTGAAGCTTTCTTT. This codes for CASSAPGQYTEAFF.

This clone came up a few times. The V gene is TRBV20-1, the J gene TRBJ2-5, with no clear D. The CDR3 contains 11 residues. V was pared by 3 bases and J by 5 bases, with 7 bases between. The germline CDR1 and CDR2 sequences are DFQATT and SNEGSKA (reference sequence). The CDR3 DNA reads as TGCAGTGCTAGTACCTTGGAGACCCAGTACTTC. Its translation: CSASTLETQYF.

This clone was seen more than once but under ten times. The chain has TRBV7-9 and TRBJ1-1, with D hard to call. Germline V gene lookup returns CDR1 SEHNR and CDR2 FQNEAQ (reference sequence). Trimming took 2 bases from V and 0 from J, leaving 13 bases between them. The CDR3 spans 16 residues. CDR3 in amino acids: CASSLPSNTLNTEAFF. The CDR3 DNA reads TGTGCCAGCAGCTTACCCTCGAACACCTTGAACACTGAAGCTTTCTTT.

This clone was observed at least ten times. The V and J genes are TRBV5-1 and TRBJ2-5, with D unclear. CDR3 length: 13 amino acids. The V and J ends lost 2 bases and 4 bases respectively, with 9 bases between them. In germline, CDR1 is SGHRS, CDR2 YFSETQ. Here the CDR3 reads CASSLRLGETQYF. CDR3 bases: TGCGCCAGCAGCTTACGACTGGGAGAGACCCAGTACTTC.